This entry lists 8 T cell receptor beta chains sequenced from one sample in a study of shared clonotypes between healthy human individuals. Clones were sequenced by immunoSEQ multiplex PCR, and TCRdb holds only the in-frame ones, with some missing. This table holds roughly 1.5 million clones, 95% to 99% found once. The sample was naive CD4+ T cells sorted from blood. As for subset: CD45RA+ positively selected. These receptors originate from a man between 25 and 39 years old in good health.

The genes are TRBV10-3 and TRBJ2-2; TRBD2 might be the D (6 bases). V gave up 8 bases and J gave up 0 bases, with 22 bases separating them. This CDR3 spans 18 amino acids. Germline lookup yields CDR1 ENHRY and CDR2 SYGVKD. For the CDR3, the DNA is TGTGCCATCTCAAGAGGGGACTTTCGGAATTCGAACACCGGGGAGCTGTTTTTT. Protein product: CAISRGDFRNSNTGELFF.

This clone was counted once. J is TRBJ2-1 and V is TRBV7-7, with D uncertain. The CDR3 contains 13 residues. V was trimmed by 1 base and J by 5 bases, leaving 6 bases between them. The germline V gene encodes CDR1 SSHAT and CDR2 FNYEAQ (reference sequence). The CDR3 sequence: CASSLGWDNEQFF. The CDR3 nucleotides are TGTGCCAGCAGCTTAGGTTGGGACAATGAGCAGTTCTTC.

This clone was counted once. V and J are TRBV28 and TRBJ2-7; 10 nucleotides line up with TRBD2. This CDR3 has 19 amino acids. V trimming: 6 bases; J trimming: 2 bases; junction bases outside the gene matches: 19. CDR1 and CDR2 (germline): MDHEN, SYDVKM. The CDR3 region has the DNA TGTGCCAGCAGGATTGGTACGGGACTAGCGTCAGGACGAGCCTACGAGCAGTACTTC. Encoded protein: CASRIGTGLASGRAYEQYF. Supplemented by reference TRBV28 and TRBJ2-7, the full variable domain reads DVKVTQSSRYLVKRTGEKVFLECVQDMDHENMFWYRQDPGLGLRLIYFSYDVKMKEKGDIPEGYSVSREKKERFSLILESASTNQTSMYLCASRIGTGLASGRAYEQYFGPGTRLTVT.

This chain joins TRBV10-1 and TRBJ2-5, with 8 nucleotides matching TRBD1. There are 16 residues in the CDR3. In germline, CDR1 is WNHNN, CDR2 SYGVQD (reference sequence). V gave up 3 bases and J gave up 2 bases; unmatched junction bases: 8. The CDR3: CASSESLGTGQETQYF. The CDR3 DNA is TGCGCCAGCAGTGAATCTTTAGGGACAGGTCAAGAGACCCAGTACTTC.

The CDR3 sequence is CASITGNGPGELFF. Here the CDR3 DNA reads TGTGCCAGCATAACGGGGAATGGCCCCGGGGAGCTGTTTTTT. The chain is built from TRBV28 and TRBJ2-2, with a tentative D call TRBD2 (5 bases). The CDR3 spans 14 residues. V was shortened by 7 bases and J by 6 bases, with 15 bases between the two germline ends. Germline V gene sequence: CDR1 MDHEN, CDR2 SYDVKM. The full variable domain, completed using reference TRBV28 and TRBJ2-2, is DVKVTQSSRYLVKRTGEKVFLECVQDMDHENMFWYRQDPGLGLRLIYFSYDVKMKEKGDIPEGYSVSREKKERFSLILESASTNQTSMYLCASITGNGPGELFFGEGSRLTVL.

V and J are TRBV9 and TRBJ2-2, with D unresolved. Trimming pared 6 bases from V and 3 bases from J, leaving 9 bases between. CDR3 size: 13 residues. Germline-derived CDR1 and CDR2 are SGDLS and YYNGEE. DNA for the CDR3: TGTGCCAGCACAGGTCCTTACACCGGGGAGCTGTTTTTT. Protein sequence: CASTGPYTGELFF.

This sequence joins TRBV5-1 and TRBJ2-7; 13 positions agree with TRBD2. After removal of 4 bases from V and 2 bases from J, the junction contained 18 bases not matched to a gene. CDR1 is SGHRS and CDR2 is YFSETQ in the germline V gene. The CDR3 totals 20 residues. CDR3 coding DNA: TGCGCCAGCAGCCCCCGACTAGCGGGAGGTTTTGCTTCCCGAACCTACGAGCAGTACTTC. Encoded protein: CASSPRLAGGFASRTYEQYF.

The chain uses TRBV7-9 and TRBJ2-1; TRBD2 matches at 12 bases. The CDR3 runs to 16 residues. Trimming took 5 bases from V and 5 from J; bases not matched to a gene: 7. CDR1 is SEHNR, CDR2 FQNEAQ, per germline (reference sequence). CDR3 nucleotides: TGTGCCAGCAGCGTGACTAGCGGGAGAGGGGACAATGAGCAGTTCTTC. Its translation is CASSVTSGRGDNEQFF.